A selection of T cell receptor beta chains follows, all from one sample in a study of cytomegalovirus exposure and HLA in healthy donors. Repertoires were generated with immunoSEQ multiplex PCR, while TCRdb's copy carries only in-frame clones and drops some. The sample contains about 150,000 clones, roughly 81% of which appear only once. Material: PBMCs. These receptors all come from a woman younger than 30 in good health and CMV-seronegative. Each CDR3 is given without its conserved first and last residue. Fields, in order: V gene, J gene, clone size, CDR3 protein. Expanded clones get a size class; other rows say once, few or many, or leave the size out.

>TRBV6-6|TRBJ1-5|-
ASRTGVGQPQH
>TRBV9|TRBJ2-3|-
ASSVDYPTGYTQY
>TRBV30|TRBJ1-4|-
AWSSGGIGNEKLF
>TRBV19|TRBJ1-3|-
ASSIDIPGNTIY
>TRBV30|TRBJ2-1|-
AWSVRRDNEQF
>TRBV19|TRBJ1-1|-
ASSRTGARTEAF
>TRBV5-1|TRBJ1-6|-
ASSLEQSNSPLH
>TRBV14|TRBJ2-5|-
ASSQDGGFGETQY
>TRBV11-1|TRBJ2-7|-
ASSLDSYEQY
>TRBV19|TRBJ2-7|-
ASSIDSPYEQY
>TRBV19|TRBJ2-3|once
ASSISGASTDTQY
>TRBV28|TRBJ2-1|once
ASSQARDRSFNEQF
>TRBV5-1|TRBJ2-7|once
ASSPGQESSYEQY
>TRBV10-3|TRBJ2-1|-
AIRTGINEQF
>TRBV28|TRBJ2-7|-
ASSLSGGTGGSYEQY
>TRBV4-1|TRBJ1-5|-
ASSHVDPGQPQH
>TRBV7-3|TRBJ1-2|-
ASSLISGYRGDSYGYT
>TRBV10-1|TRBJ2-1|-
ASSLAGNNEQF
>TRBV6-6|TRBJ2-2|-
ASSYLGLAGAGELF
>TRBV7-2|-|once
ASSLRGGSYEQY
>TRBV29-1|TRBJ2-5|-
SGRGPGETQY
>TRBV6-6|TRBJ1-2|-
ASSYLQEHYGYT
>TRBV5-8|TRBJ1-2|-
ASSLSGTQLYLNYGYT
>TRBV15|TRBJ2-3|-
ATSRDLRADTQY
>TRBV4-3|TRBJ1-2|-
ASSQDQAYGYT
>TRBV28|TRBJ1-2|-
ATGGLSYGYT
>TRBV5-1|TRBJ2-1|-
ASSLNTGSYNEQF
>TRBV4-3|TRBJ2-1|-
ASSQDRDNEQF
>TRBV28|TRBJ2-5|-
ASATGGAGKETQY